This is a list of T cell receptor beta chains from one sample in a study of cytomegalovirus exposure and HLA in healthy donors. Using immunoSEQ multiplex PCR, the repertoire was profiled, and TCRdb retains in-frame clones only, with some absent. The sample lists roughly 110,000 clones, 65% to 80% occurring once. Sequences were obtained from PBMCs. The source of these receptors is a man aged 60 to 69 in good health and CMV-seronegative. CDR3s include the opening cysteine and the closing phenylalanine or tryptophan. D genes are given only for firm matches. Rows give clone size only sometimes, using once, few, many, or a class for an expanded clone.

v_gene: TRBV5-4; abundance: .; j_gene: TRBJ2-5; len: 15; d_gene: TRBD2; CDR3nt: TGTGCCAGCAGCTTTAAGACTAGCAGTATCGAGACCCAGTACTTC; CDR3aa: CASSFKTSSIETQYF
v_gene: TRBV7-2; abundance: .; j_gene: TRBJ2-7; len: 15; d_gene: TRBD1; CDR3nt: TGTGCCAGCAGCAAACCCCGACAGGGCACCTACGAGCAGTACTTC; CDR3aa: CASSKPRQGTYEQYF
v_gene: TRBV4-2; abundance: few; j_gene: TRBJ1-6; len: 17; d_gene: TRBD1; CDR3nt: TGTGCCAGCAGCCCCCTCTCGACAGGGCATAATAATTCACCCCTCCACTTT; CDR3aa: CASSPLSTGHNNSPLHF
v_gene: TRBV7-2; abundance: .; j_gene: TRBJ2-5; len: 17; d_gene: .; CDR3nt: TGTGCCAGCAGCTTAATGGGGGCAGGGGAACCCCAAGAGACCCAGTACTTC; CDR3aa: CASSLMGAGEPQETQYF
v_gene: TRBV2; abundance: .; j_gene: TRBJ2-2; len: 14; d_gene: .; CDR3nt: TGTGCCAGCACGGCAGGGATAAGCACCGGGGAGCTGTTTTTT; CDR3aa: CASTAGISTGELFF
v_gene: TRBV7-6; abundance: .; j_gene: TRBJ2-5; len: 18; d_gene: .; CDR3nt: TGTGCCAGCAGCCTAAATTCGGGGGTCGGACTGTTAAAAGAGACCCAGTACTTC; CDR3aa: CASSLNSGVGLLKETQYF
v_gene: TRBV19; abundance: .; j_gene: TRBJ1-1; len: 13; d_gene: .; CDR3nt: TGTGCCAGTACCACATGGCAAAACACTGAAGCTTTCTTT; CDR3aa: CASTTWQNTEAFF
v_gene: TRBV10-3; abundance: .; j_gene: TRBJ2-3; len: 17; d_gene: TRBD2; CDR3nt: TGTGCCATCAGTATATATAGCGCGGGGGGCCCCACAGATACGCAGTATTTT; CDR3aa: CAISIYSAGGPTDTQYF
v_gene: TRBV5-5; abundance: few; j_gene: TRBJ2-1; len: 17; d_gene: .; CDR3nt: TGTGCCAGCAGCTTGGCTTACTCGCCTAGCTCCTACAATGAGCAGTTCTTC; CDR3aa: CASSLAYSPSSYNEQFF
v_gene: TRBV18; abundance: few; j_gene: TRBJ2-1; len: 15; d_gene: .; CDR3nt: TGTGCCAGCTCACCAGGGGCACCGGACTACAATGAGCAGTTCTTC; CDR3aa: CASSPGAPDYNEQFF
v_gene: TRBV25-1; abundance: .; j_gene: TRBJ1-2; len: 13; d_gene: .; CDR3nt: TGTGCCAGCAGTGCTCAGGGGACGGCTCGCTACACCTTT; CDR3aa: CASSAQGTARYTF
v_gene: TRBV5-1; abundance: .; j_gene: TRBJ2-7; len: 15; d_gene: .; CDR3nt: TGCGCCAGCAGCTTTACCCCCTTGGAGACGAAAGAGCAGTACTTC; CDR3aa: CASSFTPLETKEQYF
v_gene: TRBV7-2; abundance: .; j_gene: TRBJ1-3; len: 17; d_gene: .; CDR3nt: TGTGCCAGCAGCTTATGGTTAAGGGGCGGATCTGGAAACACCATATATTTT; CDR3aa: CASSLWLRGGSGNTIYF
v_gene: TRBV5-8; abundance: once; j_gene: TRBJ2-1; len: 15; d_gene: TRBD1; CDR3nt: TGTGCCAGCAGCTTGCGGGGACAGGCGAAAAATGAGCAGTTCTTC; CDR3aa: CASSLRGQAKNEQFF
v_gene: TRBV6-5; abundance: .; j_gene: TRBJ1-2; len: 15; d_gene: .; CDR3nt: TGTGCCAGCAGTTACGACAATTCCCTATACTATGGCTACACCTTC; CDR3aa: CASSYDNSLYYGYTF
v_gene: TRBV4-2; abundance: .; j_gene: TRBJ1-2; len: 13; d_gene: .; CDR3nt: TGTGCCAGCAGCCAAGCCTCATATCAGGGCTACACCTTC; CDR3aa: CASSQASYQGYTF